The rows below give T cell receptor beta chains drawn from one sample of a study of blood T cell repertoires in COVID-19. Data came from immunoSEQ multiplex PCR; TCRdb stores just in-frame clones and leaves some out. Of approximately 67,000 clones in the sample, more than 85% were seen once. Sequenced sample: peripheral blood. These receptors all come from a woman aged 55-70 years with active COVID-19. CDR3s include the opening cysteine and the closing phenylalanine or tryptophan. Fields, in order: J gene, D gene, V gene, CDR3 DNA, CDR3 protein. A D gene is named only where the DNA matches it firmly.

J gene: TRBJ1-3
D gene: NA
V gene: TRBV28
CDR3 DNA: TGTGCCAGCAGCAATACAGGGTCTGGAAACACCATATATTTT
CDR3 protein: CASSNTGSGNTIYF

J gene: TRBJ1-6
D gene: NA
V gene: TRBV27
CDR3 DNA: TGTGCCAGCCGATCCGGGGGGTCGGGGACTAATTCACCCCTCCACTTT
CDR3 protein: CASRSGGSGTNSPLHF

J gene: TRBJ1-2
D gene: NA
V gene: TRBV6-1
CDR3 DNA: TGTGCCAGCAGTGAAGCGACGCGGCTCTATGGCTACACCTTC
CDR3 protein: CASSEATRLYGYTF

J gene: TRBJ1-1
D gene: NA
V gene: TRBV5-1
CDR3 DNA: TGCGCCAGCAGCTTGGACGGGGGGGTTACTGAAGCTTTCTTT
CDR3 protein: CASSLDGGVTEAFF

J gene: TRBJ2-3
D gene: NA
V gene: TRBV6-1
CDR3 DNA: TGTGCCAGCAGTGAACCGGCAAATAGGGGCGCTACGCAGTATTTT
CDR3 protein: CASSEPANRGATQYF

J gene: TRBJ2-7
D gene: NA
V gene: TRBV4-1
CDR3 DNA: TGCGCCAGCAGCCAAGAAAGACAGTTCGAGCAGTACTTC
CDR3 protein: CASSQERQFEQYF

J gene: TRBJ2-2
D gene: TRBD2
V gene: TRBV6-6
CDR3 DNA: TGTGCCAGCAGCCTCGGACTAGTCATCACCGGCGGGGAGCTGTTTTTT
CDR3 protein: CASSLGLVITGGELFF

J gene: TRBJ1-1
D gene: TRBD1
V gene: TRBV14
CDR3 DNA: TGTGCCAGCAGCCAGCTTGAACTGTTGACAGGGGACACTGAAGCTTTCTTT
CDR3 protein: CASSQLELLTGDTEAFF

J gene: TRBJ1-1
D gene: TRBD1
V gene: TRBV11-2
CDR3 DNA: TGTGCCAGCAGTTCGGGACAGGGGGCGGTGACTGAAGCTTTCTTT
CDR3 protein: CASSSGQGAVTEAFF

J gene: TRBJ2-3
D gene: NA
V gene: TRBV7-2
CDR3 DNA: TGTGCCAGCAGCTTCATGCAGGGCAACACAGATACGCAGTATTTT
CDR3 protein: CASSFMQGNTDTQYF

J gene: TRBJ1-1
D gene: TRBD1
V gene: TRBV5-1
CDR3 DNA: TGCGCCAGCAGCTTGGGGGGACAGCCTAAGGAAGCTTTCTTT
CDR3 protein: CASSLGGQPKEAFF

J gene: TRBJ2-7
D gene: TRBD1
V gene: TRBV18
CDR3 DNA: TGTGCCAGCTCAAGCACGATCAGGGGGCTTTCCTACGAGCAGTACTTC
CDR3 protein: CASSSTIRGLSYEQYF